These 24 T cell receptor beta chains were sequenced from one sample in a study of Tregs in tolerant kidney transplant recipients. Mixed chimerism was transient after nonmyeloablative marrow transplants from related graft donors. Repertoires were generated with immunoSEQ multiplex PCR, while TCRdb's copy carries only in-frame clones and drops some. The sample gives more than 90,000 clones, 90% to 95% of which show up once; about 1.5% is in the top ten. The sequenced sample was CD4+ T cells from blood (PBMCs), obtained 12 months after the transplant. These receptors came from a human patient who received a combined kidney and bone marrow transplant. Certain T cells may be donor cells from the graft.

J is TRBJ1-1 and V is TRBV7-9, with 8 bases fitting TRBD1. Germline trimming cut 2 bases from V and 13 bases from J; bases unmatched to any gene: 9. Looked up from germline, CDR1 is SEHNR and CDR2 is FQNEAQ (reference sequence). The CDR3 is 13 amino acids. CDR3 sequence reads: CASSLSVPGTGFF. For the CDR3, the DNA is TGTGCCAGCAGCTTATCGGTCCCCGGGACAGGTTTCTTT.

The rearrangement uses TRBV5-6 and TRBJ2-3; D perhaps matches TRBD2 (6 bases). Germline assignment: CDR1 SGHDT and CDR2 YYEEEE. The CDR3 is 14 amino acids. The V gene lost 4 bases and the J gene lost 2 bases, with 11 bases spanning the gap. The CDR3 DNA is TGTGCCAGCAGCCCGGGACTCTACACAGATACGCAGTATTTT. Translating it yields CASSPGLYTDTQYF.

This chain joins TRBV5-1 and TRBJ1-2; a possible D gene is TRBD1 (6 bases). This CDR3 is 15 amino acids long. The V end lost 2 bases, the J end lost 0 bases, and 11 bases lay between the germline ends. Germline V gene sequence: CDR1 SGHRS, CDR2 YFSETQ. The CDR3 reads CASSFTGIPNYGYTF. For the CDR3, the DNA is TGCGCCAGCAGCTTTACAGGGATCCCTAACTATGGCTACACCTTC.

This chain uses TRBV11-3 with TRBJ2-7; 8 bases agree with TRBD1. The J segment lost 2 bases and the V segment lost 1 base, leaving 16 bases of the junction unmatched. The length of the CDR3 is 19 residues. CDR1 and CDR2 from the germline V gene are SGHNT and YENEEA. DNA of the CDR3: TGTGCCAGCAGCTTAGGAATCGGACAGGGCCTACGAATTACCTACGAGCAGTACTTC. Protein product: CASSLGIGQGLRITYEQYF.

The gene calls are TRBV19 and TRBJ2-1; 12 bases agree with TRBD1. V was clipped by 6 bases and J by 7 bases; unmatched bases: 7. In germline, CDR1 is LNHDA, CDR2 SQIVND (reference sequence). The CDR3 runs 15 residues. The chain's CDR3 is CASSRPGQGANEQFF. The CDR3 DNA is TGTGCCAGTAGCCGACCGGGACAGGGGGCAAATGAGCAGTTCTTC.

This rearrangement joins TRBV14 to TRBJ2-3, with D hard to call. Germline CDR1 is SGHDN and CDR2 is FVKESK. V was cut by 0 bases and J by 7 bases, with 8 bases left in between. There are 13 residues in the CDR3. CDR3 nucleotides: TGTGCCAGCAGCCAAGATCTGGGCAATACGCAGTATTTT. The encoded protein is CASSQDLGNTQYF. The whole variable domain, filled in from reference TRBV14 and TRBJ2-3, reads EAGVTQFPSHSVIEKGQTVTLRCDPISGHDNLYWYRRVMGKEIKFLLHFVKESKQDESGMPNNRFLAERTGGTYSTLKVQPAELEDSGVYFCASSQDLGNTQYFGPGTRLTVL.

The J gene is TRBJ2-4, the V gene TRBV7-2, with TRBD1 identical over 8 bases. The CDR3 is 16 amino acids. V dropped 5 bases and J dropped 1; count of bases not matched to a gene: 7. CDR1 is SGHTA, CDR2 FQGNSA, per germline. The CDR3 region has the DNA TGTGCCAGCAGCCGGACAGGGAACCCTGCCAAAAACATTCAGTACTTC. Its translation is CASSRTGNPAKNIQYF. The complete variable domain, with remaining parts taken from reference TRBV7-2 and TRBJ2-4, reads GAGVSQSPSNKVTEKGKDVELRCDPISGHTALYWYRQSLGQGLEFLIYFQGNSAPDKSGLPSDRFSAERTGGSVSTLTIQRTQQEDSAVYLCASSRTGNPAKNIQYFGAGTRLSVL.

This clone has a single count. This sequence joins TRBV5-4 and TRBJ2-1; 7 bases map to TRBD1. Germline V gene data show CDR1 as SGHNT and CDR2 as YYREEE (reference sequence). CDR3 length: 14 amino acids. The junction had 5 bases not matched to a gene; V was cut back by 4 bases and J by 4 bases. The CDR3 loop reads CASSHRDRYNEQFF. The CDR3 DNA reads as TGTGCCAGCAGCCACCGGGACAGATACAATGAGCAGTTCTTC.

The rearrangement joins TRBV18 to TRBJ2-5; possibly TRBD1 for D (6 bases). V lost 2 bases and J 5 bases, leaving 18 bases between the germline ends. The CDR3 has 16 amino acids. Germline values: CDR1 KGHSH, CDR2 LQKENI. CDR3 in amino acids: CASSPAAGDQWETQYF. Written as DNA, the CDR3 is TGTGCCAGCTCACCAGCGGCAGGGGATCAGTGGGAGACCCAGTACTTC. Filled out from reference TRBV18 and TRBJ2-5, the complete variable domain reads NAGVMQNPRHLVRRRGQEARLRCSPMKGHSHVYWYRQLPEEGLKFMVYLQKENIIDESGMPKERFSAEFPKEGPSILRIQQVVRGDSAAYFCASSPAAGDQWETQYFGPGTRLLVL.

This clone came up a few times. The rearrangement uses TRBV28 and TRBJ1-5; 7 nucleotides match TRBD1. This CDR3 has 14 residues. Losses at the gene ends were 2 bases for V and 5 bases for J; bases not matched to a gene: 3. Germline CDR1 is MDHEN and CDR2 is SYDVKM. The CDR3 bases are TGTGCCAGCAGTTTAGGGGACAGATATCAGCCCCAGCATTTT. Translated: CASSLGDRYQPQHF.

The chain employs TRBV2 and TRBJ1-2; 9 bases map to TRBD1. The V segment lost 7 bases and the J segment 4 bases; nucleotides outside the gene matches: 7. Per germline, CDR1 SNHLY and CDR2 FYNNEI. The CDR3 is made up of 14 amino acids. The CDR3 reads CASNPGQGIYGYTF. In DNA form, the CDR3 reads TGTGCCAGCAACCCGGGACAGGGAATCTATGGCTACACCTTC.

Concerning this clone: The junction differs from germline at one of its ends, possibly a read error. Additional DNA sequences in this sample encode the identical CDR3. V usage is TRBV30 and J usage is TRBJ1-6; weak D call: TRBD1 (5 bases). This CDR3 spans 15 amino acids. Germline lookup yields CDR1 GTSNPN and CDR2 SVGIG (reference sequence). This CDR3 reads CAWTLSGGVNSPLHF. CDR3 coding DNA: TGTGCCTGGACCCTCAGTGGAGGGGTTAATTCCCCCCTCCACTTT.

The chain employs TRBV11-1 and TRBJ2-3; 10 nucleotides agree with TRBD2. CDR1 is SGHAT, CDR2 FQDESV, per germline (reference sequence). The CDR3 sequence is 16 residues long. The junction had 9 bases not matched to a gene; V was cut back by 6 bases and J by 3 bases. The CDR3, as DNA: TGTGCCAGCAGTCTTAATAGCGGGGGGATTACAGATACGCAGTATTTT. Amino acids: CASSLNSGGITDTQYF.

This clone was seen only once. J is TRBJ2-7 and V is TRBV10-1; 8 nucleotides match TRBD2. The CDR3 contains 15 residues. Germline assignment: CDR1 WNHNN and CDR2 SYGVQD (reference sequence). The CDR3 region is CSQSGGGGNSYEQYF. The CDR3 DNA is TGCTCCCAGTCGGGGGGCGGGGGGAATTCCTACGAGCAGTACTTC.

This clone was recorded only once. The rearrangement uses TRBV19 and TRBJ1-4; 7 bases map to TRBD1. The ends lost 7 bases at V and 0 bases at J; junction bases unmatched: 2. The CDR3 has 14 residues. Germline V gene sequence: CDR1 LNHDA, CDR2 SQIVND (reference sequence). The CDR3 DNA follows: TGTGCCAGTAACAGGGGACCAACTAATGAAAAACTGTTTTTT. It translates to CASNRGPTNEKLFF. Drawing the rest from reference TRBV19 and TRBJ1-4, the complete variable domain is DGGITQSPKYLFRKEGQNVTLSCEQNLNHDAMYWYRQDPGQGLRLIYYSQIVNDFQKGDIAEGYSVSREKKESFPLTVTSAQKNPTAFYLCASNRGPTNEKLFFGSGTQLSVL.

V gene TRBV7-2 combines with J gene TRBJ1-5, with TRBD1 matching 11 bases. V gave up 3 bases and J gave up 1 base; unmatched junction bases: 5. This CDR3 comprises 17 residues. CDR1 and CDR2 (germline): SGHTA, FQGNSA. The CDR3 DNA reads TGTGCCAGCAGCTTGTATGGACAGGGGGCCAGCAATCAGCCCCAGCATTTT. This translates into CASSLYGQGASNQPQHF. Using reference TRBV7-2 and TRBJ1-5 for the parts outside the CDR3, the full variable domain is GAGVSQSPSNKVTEKGKDVELRCDPISGHTALYWYRQSLGQGLEFLIYFQGNSAPDKSGLPSDRFSAERTGGSVSTLTIQRTQQEDSAVYLCASSLYGQGASNQPQHFGDGTRLSIL.

A single count supports this clone. The chain links TRBV7-2 to TRBJ1-2; 10 positions match TRBD1. V lost 6 bases and J lost 5; bases outside the gene matches: 9. The germline V gene has CDR1 SGHTA and CDR2 FQGNSA. The CDR3 covers 15 residues. This CDR3 is CASRFTRDRGYGYTF. The CDR3 nucleotides read TGTGCCAGCAGGTTCACGCGGGACAGGGGATATGGCTACACCTTC. The full variable domain, in which reference TRBV7-2 and TRBJ1-2 provide the parts outside the CDR3, is GAGVSQSPSNKVTEKGKDVELRCDPISGHTALYWYRQSLGQGLEFLIYFQGNSAPDKSGLPSDRFSAERTGGSVSTLTIQRTQQEDSAVYLCASRFTRDRGYGYTFGSGTRLTVV.

The chain employs TRBV9 and TRBJ2-5; TRBD2 matches at 7 bases. Germline values: CDR1 SGDLS, CDR2 YYNGEE. The CDR3 extends over 14 amino acids. V lost 1 base and J lost 5; bases outside the gene matches: 5. CDR3 loop: CASSVSGGSETQYF. DNA for the CDR3: TGTGCCAGCAGCGTATCGGGCGGGAGTGAGACCCAGTACTTC.

This clone was seen just once. This chain links TRBV19 with TRBJ2-4; D perhaps matches TRBD1 (5 bases). CDR1 is LNHDA and CDR2 is SQIVND in the germline V gene (reference sequence). V was trimmed by 9 bases and J by 6 bases, leaving 21 bases between them. This CDR3 contains 15 residues. This chain's CDR3 is CASTPLSRVGNIQYF. The CDR3 region has the DNA TGTGCCAGCACCCCCTTGTCCAGGGTAGGAAACATTCAGTACTTC.

This sequence joins TRBV7-9 and TRBJ2-7; a possible D gene is TRBD1 (6 bases). The CDR3 length is 15 residues. In germline, CDR1 is SEHNR, CDR2 FQNEAQ (reference sequence). The V and J ends lost 11 bases and 0 bases respectively, with 20 bases between them. This CDR3 reads CAGTLNRASSYEQYF. For the CDR3, the DNA is TGTGCCGGCACCCTGAACAGGGCAAGCTCCTACGAGCAGTACTTC.

CDR3 region: CASSPSTGVNTIYF. CDR3 in DNA: TGTGCCAGCTCACCATCCACAGGGGTAAACACCATATATTTT. The chain has TRBV18 and TRBJ1-3; 7 bases agree with TRBD1. Per germline, CDR1 KGHSH and CDR2 LQKENI. Losses at the gene ends were 2 bases for V and 6 bases for J; bases not matched to a gene: 4. The CDR3 contains 14 residues.

This chain links TRBV6-5 with TRBJ2-2; TRBD1 matches 7 bases. Unmatched junction bases numbered 6, after V lost 2 bases and J lost 6 bases. The CDR3 is 15 residues long. Germline V gene lookup returns CDR1 MNHEY and CDR2 SVGAGI. This chain's CDR3 is CASSYRRQGAGELFF. As DNA, the CDR3 is TGTGCCAGCAGTTACAGGAGACAGGGCGCCGGGGAGCTGTTTTTT.

The rearrangement links TRBV10-3 to TRBJ2-7; D uncertain. Germline-derived CDR1 and CDR2 are ENHRY and SYGVKD. Trimming pared 9 bases from V and 6 bases from J, leaving 21 bases between. This CDR3 spans 14 amino acids. Here the CDR3 reads CAMKSDSSGSEQYF. The CDR3 coding sequence is TGTGCCATGAAAAGCGACTCGAGTGGGTCCGAGCAGTACTTC.

This sequence joins TRBV7-3 and TRBJ2-5; 9 positions match TRBD2. J was trimmed by 1 base and V by 3 bases; bases with no gene match: 3. Per the germline V gene, CDR1 is SGHTA and CDR2 is FQGTGA. The CDR3 totals 15 residues. The CDR3 loop is CASSLASGAQETQYF. As DNA, the CDR3 is TGTGCCAGCAGCTTGGCTAGCGGGGCCCAAGAGACCCAGTACTTC.